This passage covers 9 T cell receptor beta chains from one sample sequenced in a study of cytotoxic CD8 clonotypes in ibrutinib-treated CLL. Here immunoSEQ multiplex PCR was the method, and the copy in TCRdb shows in-frame clones only, minus some. The profile shows 110,000 to 150,000 clones, 75% to 85% of them singletons. This specimen was PBMCs, taken after 12 months of ibrutinib treatment. The receptors shown here come from a human donor with chronic lymphocytic leukemia.

The chain is built from TRBV10-3 and TRBJ2-3; TRBD2 matches at 7 bases. The J segment lost 2 bases and the V segment lost 8 bases, leaving 7 bases of the junction unmatched. Germline CDR1 ENHRY, CDR2 SYGVKD. The CDR3 runs to 14 residues. CDR3 DNA: TGTGCCATCCGGGGTCTAGCGGACACAGATACGCAGTATTTT. It encodes CAIRGLADTDTQYF.

V and J are TRBV7-9 and TRBJ1-1; D gene unclear. The V gene's germline CDR1 is SEHNR and CDR2 FQNEAQ (reference sequence). V lost 4 bases and J 1 base, leaving 7 bases between the germline ends. The CDR3 has 13 residues. The CDR3 DNA reads as TGTGCCAGCAGCTATGCGGCGAACACTGAAGCTTTCTTT. Residues: CASSYAANTEAFF. Supplemented by reference TRBV7-9 and TRBJ1-1, the full variable domain reads DTGVSQNPRHKITKRGQNVTFRCDPISEHNRLYWYRQTLGQGPEFLTYFQNEAQLEKSRLLSDRFSAERPKGSFSTLEIQRTEQGDSAMYLCASSYAANTEAFFGQGTRLTVV.

This chain joins TRBV30 and TRBJ2-1; D unresolved. Germline V lookup: CDR1 GTSNPN, CDR2 SVGIG (reference sequence). Trimming took off 0 bases at V and 9 bases at J, with 6 bases between the two ends. CDR3 length: 11 residues. As DNA, the CDR3 is TGTGCCTGGAGTGTAGAGCTTGAGCAGTTCTTC. Translating gives CAWSVELEQFF.

The gene calls are TRBV13 and TRBJ2-7, with D perhaps TRBD1 (5 bases). The ends were cut back, 7 bases at V and 4 bases at J, with 20 bases in the middle. The germline CDR1 and CDR2 sequences are PRHDT and FYEKMQ (reference sequence). The CDR3 has 15 residues. DNA for the CDR3: TGTGCCAGCACCCAAGGTTTGCAGGGTTTGTACGAGCAGTACTTC. This sequence encodes CASTQGLQGLYEQYF.

This chain connects TRBV25-1 to TRBJ2-7, with D maybe TRBD2 (6 bases). This CDR3 region has 13 residues. The V gene's germline CDR1 is MGHDK and CDR2 SYGVNS. The V gene lost 10 bases and the J gene lost 2 bases, with 15 bases spanning the gap. CDR3 residues: CATAPAGTYEQYF. Written as DNA, the CDR3 is TGTGCCACCGCCCCCGCGGGAACCTACGAGCAGTACTTC.

V and J are TRBV5-1 and TRBJ2-1; 11 positions match TRBD2. This CDR3 spans 16 amino acids. V was clipped by 8 bases and J by 3 bases; unmatched bases: 10. Per the germline V gene, CDR1 is SGHRS and CDR2 is YFSETQ. The DNA of the CDR3 is TGCGCCAGTAACAGGATGGGACTAGCGGACTACAATGAGCAGTTCTTC. Translation: CASNRMGLADYNEQFF.

This clone was counted once. The chain uses TRBV11-1 and TRBJ1-2, with D possibly being TRBD1 (5 bases). Trimming stripped 3 bases from V and 2 bases from J, with 10 bases between. The CDR3 extends over 14 amino acids. The germline V gene encodes CDR1 SGHAT and CDR2 FQDESV (reference sequence). The CDR3 region has the DNA TGTGCCAGCAGCTTTGGGGGGACCAACTATGGCTACACCTTC. Protein: CASSFGGTNYGYTF.

The chain carries TRBV5-4 and TRBJ2-7, with 8 bases fitting TRBD2. V gave up 2 bases and J gave up 5 bases; unmatched junction bases: 3. The germline V gene has CDR1 SGHNT and CDR2 YYREEE (reference sequence). CDR3 size: 13 residues. This chain's CDR3 is CASSFSGTDEQYF. Here the CDR3 DNA reads TGTGCCAGCAGCTTTAGCGGGACCGACGAGCAGTACTTC. The whole variable domain, remainder taken from reference TRBV5-4 and TRBJ2-7, is ETGVTQSPTHLIKTRGQQVTLRCSSQSGHNTVSWYQQALGQGPQFIFQYYREEENGRGNFPPRFSGLQFPNYSSELNVNALELDDSALYLCASSFSGTDEQYFGPGTRLTVT.

The CDR3 nucleotides read TGTGCCAGCAGTGACTTGGGTAGGGATCCAAATGAGCAGTTCTTC. This gives the protein CASSDLGRDPNEQFF. The chain uses TRBV2 and TRBJ2-1; no clear D gene. Germline CDR1 is SNHLY and CDR2 is FYNNEI. The CDR3 runs to 15 residues. Trimming took 3 bases from V and 7 from J, leaving 16 bases between them.